The entry that follows covers one TCR beta chain sequence. Described time point: peripheral blood 6 weeks after treatment start. Germline values: CDR1 SGHVS, CDR2 FQNEAQ. The CDR3 length is 13 residues. The V end lost 5 bases, the J end lost 4 bases, and 8 bases lay between the germline ends. The data are from a study of PD-L1 blockade in urothelial cancer. Repertoires were generated with immunoSEQ multiplex PCR, while TCRdb's copy carries only in-frame clones and drops some. Among about 130,000 clones listed, 86% were seen once. This receptor was taken from a man between 50 and 59 years old with urothelial cancer. The chain links TRBV7-8 to TRBJ2-2; no reliable D call. Sequenced here: PBMCs, sampled around atezolizumab (anti-PD-L1) treatment. Written as DNA, the CDR3 is TGTGCCAGCAGCCACGGGTCCACCGGGGAGCTGTTTTTT. Residues: CASSHGSTGELFF.